The source of this T cell receptor (beta chain) is a study of radiotherapy plus CTLA-4 blockade in lung cancer. Germline V gene sequence: CDR1 KGHSH, CDR2 LQKENI. The CDR3 length is 13 residues. V shed 5 bases and J 7 bases; nucleotides not matched to a gene: 2. Generated by immunoSEQ multiplex PCR, the TCRdb table keeps only in-frame clones and is missing some. The data contain tens of thousands of clones, 79% of them singletons. The TCR sequence derives from a human donor with non-small cell lung cancer that progressed on radiotherapy plus ipilimumab. Here the sequenced sample was peripheral blood, taken from a patient treated with radiotherapy plus ipilimumab. The chain combines TRBV18 with TRBJ2-1; 10 nucleotides align to TRBD1. The CDR3 is CASSGQGGNEQFF. The CDR3 DNA sequence: TGTGCCAGCTCAGGACAGGGGGGTAATGAGCAGTTCTTC.